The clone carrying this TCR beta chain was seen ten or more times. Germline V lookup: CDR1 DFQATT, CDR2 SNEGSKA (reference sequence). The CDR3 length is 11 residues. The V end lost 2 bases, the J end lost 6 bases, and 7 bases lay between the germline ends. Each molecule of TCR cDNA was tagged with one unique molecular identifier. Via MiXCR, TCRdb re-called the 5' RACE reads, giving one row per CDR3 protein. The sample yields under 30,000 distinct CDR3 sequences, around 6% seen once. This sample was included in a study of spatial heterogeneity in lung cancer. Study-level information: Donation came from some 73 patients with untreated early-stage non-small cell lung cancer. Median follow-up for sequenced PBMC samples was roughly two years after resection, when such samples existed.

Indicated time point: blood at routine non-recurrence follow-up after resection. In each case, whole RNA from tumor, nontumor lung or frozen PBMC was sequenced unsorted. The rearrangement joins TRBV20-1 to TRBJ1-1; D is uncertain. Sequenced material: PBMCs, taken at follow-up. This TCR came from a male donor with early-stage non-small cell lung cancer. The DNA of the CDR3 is TGCAGTGCTAGAAGGGAACCTGAAGCTTTCTTT. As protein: CSARREPEAFF.